A single sample gave rise to the 20 T cell receptor beta chains below, sequenced in a study of shared clonotypes between healthy human individuals (dated by TCRdb to about 2020). For the CD8 naive samples, CD45RO-negative cells were positively selected for CCR7, yielding a CD45RA+CCR7+ population from which TemRA cells were excluded. The library relied on the immunoSEQ multiplex PCR assay. The table comes from immuneACCESS by way of TCRdb, which keeps in-frame sequences with V and J called. Part of the clones is missing from these tables; in studies checked, under half for an unresolved V gene and the rest for unknown reasons. The sample has about 1,800,000 clones on record, 85% to 95% of them singletons. Of the sample, roughly 1.2% is held by the ten largest clones. The sequencing input was naive CD8+ T cells sorted from blood. What this sample's cell subset or site label stands for: CD45RA+CCR7+. Receptor source: a man aged 18 to 35 in good health.

The J gene is TRBJ2-3, the V gene TRBV9, with D perhaps TRBD2 (5 bases). The CDR3 loop spans 15 amino acids. Germline V gives CDR1 SGDLS, CDR2 YYNGEE. Trimming removed 3 bases at V and 3 bases at J, with 14 bases between. The CDR3: CASSETSALTDTQYF. CDR3 DNA sequence: TGTGCCAGCAGCGAAACTAGTGCCCTTACAGATACGCAGTATTTT.

This rearrangement joins TRBV27 to TRBJ1-2; perhaps TRBD1 as D (6 bases). The CDR3 is made up of 14 amino acids. Deletions cut 7 bases from V and 6 bases from J, with 18 bases between. Germline V CDR1 and CDR2: MNHEY, SMNVEV (reference sequence). The CDR3 sequence: CASTPVRGADGYTF. The CDR3 bases are TGTGCCAGCACCCCAGTGCGGGGGGCCGATGGCTACACCTTC.

V gene TRBV4-1 combines with J gene TRBJ2-4, with 11 bases lining up with TRBD2. J gave up 0 bases and V 0 bases, and 1 base lay outside the gene matches. Germline loops: CDR1 MGHRA, CDR2 YSYEKL. The CDR3 consists of 17 residues. CDR3 amino acids: CASSQDGTSGAKNIQYF. The CDR3 DNA is TGCGCCAGCAGCCAAGACGGGACTAGCGGAGCCAAAAACATTCAGTACTTC.

J is TRBJ2-2 and V is TRBV2; D is undetermined. The CDR3 runs to 14 residues. Trimming took off 2 bases at V and 1 base at J, with 5 bases between the two ends. Germline CDR1 and CDR2: SNHLY and FYNNEI. The CDR3 DNA reads as TGTGCCAGCAGTGAACACCAGAACACCGGGGAGCTGTTTTTT. Translated: CASSEHQNTGELFF. The full variable domain, with the rest looked up from reference TRBV2 and TRBJ2-2, is EPEVTQTPSHQVTQMGQEVILRCVPISNHLYFYWYRQILGQKVEFLVSFYNNEISEKSEIFDDQFSVERPDGSNFTLKIRSTKLEDSAMYFCASSEHQNTGELFFGEGSRLTVL.

About this clone itself: Additional DNA sequences in this sample encode the identical CDR3. The chain combines TRBV5-6 with TRBJ2-7; TRBD1 or TRBD2 may be the D gene (5 bases each). Germline V gives CDR1 SGHDT, CDR2 YYEEEE. Trimming removed 2 bases at V and 2 bases at J, with 14 bases between. This CDR3 is 15 amino acids long. CDR3 in DNA: TGTGCCAGCAGCTTAGTCCGAGAGGGGCCCTACGAGCAGTACTTC. Encoded protein: CASSLVREGPYEQYF.

The genes are TRBV25-1 and TRBJ1-2; the D gene is possibly TRBD1 (6 bases). The CDR3 spans 12 residues. Germline CDR1 MGHDK, CDR2 SYGVNS. V was trimmed by 6 bases and J by 4 bases, leaving 9 bases between them. This CDR3 is CASRTGSYGYTF. CDR3 DNA: TGTGCCAGCAGAACAGGGAGCTATGGCTACACCTTC.

This chain links TRBV5-5 with TRBJ2-7; 7 bases are a match to TRBD2. The CDR3 length is 15 residues. Looked up from germline, CDR1 is SGHKS and CDR2 is YYEKEE (reference sequence). V trimming: 2 bases; J trimming: 5 bases; junction bases outside the gene matches: 10. The CDR3 loop reads CASSFSLAVGDEQYF. In DNA, the CDR3 is TGTGCCAGCAGCTTCAGCCTAGCGGTGGGGGACGAGCAGTACTTC. Combining the CDR3 with reference TRBV5-5 and TRBJ2-7 gives the whole variable domain DAGVTQSPTHLIKTRGQQVTLRCSPISGHKSVSWYQQVLGQGPQFIFQYYEKEERGRGNFPDRFSARQFPNYSSELNVNALLLGDSALYLCASSFSLAVGDEQYFGPGTRLTVT.

This sequence joins TRBV9 and TRBJ2-3, with unresolved D. The ends were cut back, 3 bases at V and 4 bases at J, with 9 bases in the middle. Germline V lookup: CDR1 SGDLS, CDR2 YYNGEE. There are 13 residues in the CDR3. This CDR3 is CASSATGPDTQYF. The CDR3 bases are TGTGCCAGCAGCGCGACCGGGCCAGATACGCAGTATTTT.

The genes are TRBV7-2 and TRBJ1-3, with 9 nucleotides matching TRBD1. Germline lookup yields CDR1 SGHTA and CDR2 FQGNSA. The J segment lost 0 bases and the V segment lost 5 bases, leaving 8 bases of the junction unmatched. The CDR3 loop spans 17 amino acids. The CDR3 region is CASSPPDRGFSGNTIYF. The CDR3 coding sequence is TGTGCCAGCAGCCCGCCGGACAGGGGTTTCTCTGGAAACACCATATATTTT. The complete variable domain, with remaining parts taken from reference TRBV7-2 and TRBJ1-3, reads GAGVSQSPSNKVTEKGKDVELRCDPISGHTALYWYRQSLGQGLEFLIYFQGNSAPDKSGLPSDRFSAERTGGSVSTLTIQRTQQEDSAVYLCASSPPDRGFSGNTIYFGEGSWLTVV.

This rearrangement joins TRBV30 to TRBJ1-4; D uncertain. Per germline, CDR1 GTSNPN and CDR2 SVGIG (reference sequence). The ends were cut back, 0 bases at V and 4 bases at J, with 12 bases in the middle. The CDR3 is 15 residues long. Written as DNA, the CDR3 is TGTGCCTGGAGTGTTATGGGAAACCTTAATGAAAAACTGTTTTTT. Translation: CAWSVMGNLNEKLFF.

V usage is TRBV4-1 and J usage is TRBJ1-1; D may be TRBD1 (5 bases). This CDR3 contains 16 residues. The germline CDR1 and CDR2 sequences are MGHRA and YSYEKL. V was clipped by 0 bases and J by 5 bases, with 16 bases between them. The CDR3 protein is CASSQDLWGVGTEAFF. DNA for the CDR3: TGCGCCAGCAGCCAAGATCTGTGGGGGGTTGGGACTGAAGCTTTCTTT.

In regard to this clone: The same CDR3 arises from other DNA sequences in this sample as well. The chain combines TRBV7-2 with TRBJ2-2; a weak D match, TRBD2 (6 bases). V lost 5 bases to trimming and J lost 5 bases, with 9 bases between them. CDR1 and CDR2 (germline): SGHTA, FQGNSA. CDR3 size: 13 residues. For the CDR3, the DNA is TGTGCCAGCAGCCCCGGAGGGACCGGGGAGCTGTTTTTT. Its protein product is CASSPGGTGELFF.

Comment on this clone: The sample carries other DNA sequences with the same CDR3. The V gene is TRBV9, the J gene TRBJ2-1; 8 nucleotides agree with TRBD1. J lost 7 bases, V lost 0 bases, and 6 bases had no gene match. Germline loops: CDR1 SGDLS, CDR2 YYNGEE. This CDR3 has 15 amino acids. The CDR3 nucleotides read TGTGCCAGCAGCGTAGGGCAGGGGGCTGGTAATGAGCAGTTCTTC. Protein product: CASSVGQGAGNEQFF.

Note on this clone: Other DNA sequences within the sample encode an identical CDR3. The genes are TRBV5-6 and TRBJ2-7, with 10 bases fitting TRBD2. Germline trimming cut 3 bases from V and 2 bases from J; bases unmatched to any gene: 2. This CDR3 is 14 amino acids long. From germline, CDR1 is SGHDT and CDR2 YYEEEE. DNA of the CDR3: TGTGCCAGCAGCTCAGGACTAGCGGCCTACGAGCAGTACTTC. It codes for CASSSGLAAYEQYF.

The chain links TRBV19 to TRBJ1-2; D is unresolved. With 8 bases removed from V and 4 bases from J, the gap between germline ends came to 8 bases. CDR1 and CDR2 (germline): LNHDA, SQIVND (reference sequence). This CDR3 spans 11 amino acids. CDR3 DNA sequence: TGTGCCAGTTATGCGGCCTATGGCTACACCTTC. As protein: CASYAAYGYTF.

The V call is TRBV6-5, the J call TRBJ1-6, with no clear D. Germline CDR1 reads MNHEY; CDR2 reads SVGAGI. This CDR3 spans 15 amino acids. The V end lost 2 bases, the J end lost 9 bases, and 14 bases lay between the germline ends. CDR3 residues: CASSYPPEGSSPLHF. The CDR3 region has the DNA TGTGCCAGCAGTTACCCCCCCGAAGGCAGTTCACCCCTCCACTTT.

CDR3 sequence: CARSPMLWMKNPNFYGYTF. In DNA form, the CDR3 reads TGTGCCAGAAGCCCTATGTTGTGGATGAAGAACCCTAATTTCTATGGCTACACCTTC. V is TRBV5-3 and J is TRBJ1-2, with D unresolved. TRBV5-3 is given ORF status, its function remaining uncertain. The CDR3 is 19 amino acids. V was shortened by 4 bases and J by 4 bases, with 29 bases between the two germline ends.

V and J are TRBV4-1 and TRBJ2-1, with D perhaps being TRBD1 or TRBD2 (5 bases each). V lost 0 bases, J lost 2 bases, and 11 bases lay in between. Germline CDR1 MGHRA, CDR2 YSYEKL. The length of the CDR3 is 16 residues. DNA for the CDR3: TGCGCCAGCAGCCAAGAAACGGGACCGGCCTACAATGAGCAGTTCTTC. This gives the protein CASSQETGPAYNEQFF.

A single count supports this clone. This chain links TRBV7-7 with TRBJ2-2, with 15 nucleotides matching TRBD2. Looked up from germline, CDR1 is SSHAT and CDR2 is FNYEAQ (reference sequence). The CDR3 length is 19 residues. The CDR3 loop reads CARTGLAGGVVQNTGELFF. DNA for the CDR3: TGTGCTAGGACAGGACTAGCGGGAGGGGTAGTGCAGAACACCGGGGAGCTGTTTTTT.

DNA of the CDR3: TGTGCCAGCAGGGGGAGGGGCTACTACAATGAGCAGTTCTTC. Its translation is CASRGRGYYNEQFF. The chain has TRBV6-5 and TRBJ2-1, with 7 bases lining up with TRBD2. The V segment lost 6 bases and the J segment 3 bases; nucleotides outside the gene matches: 5. Looked up from germline, CDR1 is MNHEY and CDR2 is SVGAGI. This CDR3 has 14 residues.